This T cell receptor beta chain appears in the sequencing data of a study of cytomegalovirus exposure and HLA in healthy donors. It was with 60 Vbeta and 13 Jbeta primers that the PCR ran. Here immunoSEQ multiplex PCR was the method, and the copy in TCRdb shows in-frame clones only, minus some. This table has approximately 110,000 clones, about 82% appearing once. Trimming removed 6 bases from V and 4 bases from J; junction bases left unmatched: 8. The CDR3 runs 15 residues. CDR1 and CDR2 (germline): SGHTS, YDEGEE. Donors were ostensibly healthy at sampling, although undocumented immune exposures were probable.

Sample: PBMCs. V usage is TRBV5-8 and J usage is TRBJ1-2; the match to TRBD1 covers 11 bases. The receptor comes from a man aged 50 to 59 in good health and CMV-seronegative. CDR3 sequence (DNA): TGTGCCAGCAACCCCAGGACAGGGGGCATCTATGGCTACACCTTC. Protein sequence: CASNPRTGGIYGYTF.